The 20 T cell receptor beta chains listed next were all sequenced from one sample in a study of T cells of healthy individuals. In TCRdb, the 5' RACE reads were re-called with MiXCR into one record per CDR3 protein. The data hold about 63,000 distinct CDR3 sequences, with 15% to 20% observed a single time. These TCRs come from a human donor in good health.

This clonotype was observed at least ten times. The chain has TRBV20-1 and TRBJ2-1; the D call may be TRBD1 or TRBD2 (5 bases each). There are 12 residues in the CDR3. Germline CDR1 is DFQATT and CDR2 is SNEGSKA (reference sequence). V was shortened by 6 bases and J by 4 bases, with 10 bases between the two germline ends. CDR3 DNA: TGCAGTGCGGGGGTGTTATACAATGAGCAGTTCTTC. Translation gives CSAGVLYNEQFF.

There are many counts of this clonotype. This chain connects TRBV2 to TRBJ2-3; no definite D call. This CDR3 spans 14 amino acids. CDR1 and CDR2 from the germline V gene are SNHLY and FYNNEI. V shed 0 bases and J shed 4 bases, with 8 bases lying between them. In DNA, the CDR3 is TGTGCCAGCAGTGAAGCGCTTACGGCAGATACGCAGTATTTT. It specifies CASSEALTADTQYF.

This clonotype appeared many times. J is TRBJ2-1 and V is TRBV12-5, with 7 positions matching TRBD2. CDR3 length equals 14 residues. Germline V gives CDR1 LGHNT, CDR2 FRNRAP. V was pared by 7 bases and J by 4 bases, with 7 bases of the junction left unmatched. CDR3 nucleotides: TGTGCTAGTGTCAGCGGGGCCTCTTACAATGAGCAGTTCTTC. As protein: CASVSGASYNEQFF.

V usage is TRBV5-1 and J usage is TRBJ1-4; the D is unclear. The CDR3 contains 13 residues. V gave up 0 bases and J gave up 11 bases, with 11 bases separating them. CDR1 and CDR2 (germline): SGHRS, YFSETQ. For the CDR3, the DNA is TGCGCCAGCAGCTTGGCCGTCGGGTTGAAACTGTTTTTT. Its protein is CASSLAVGLKLFF.

The genes are TRBV5-4 and TRBJ2-5, with D unclear. The CDR3 covers 14 residues. V gave up 3 bases and J gave up 4 bases, with 13 bases separating them. Germline CDR1 SGHNT, CDR2 YYREEE (reference sequence). In DNA, the CDR3 is TGTGCCAGCAGCTCCGGACCCCCGAGAGAGACCCAGTACTTC. As protein: CASSSGPPRETQYF.

For this clonotype: A single base separates this from a much larger clone, so it may be a read error. The chain carries TRBV20-1 and TRBJ2-1, with 12 bases lining up with TRBD2. Germline loops: CDR1 DFQATT, CDR2 SNEGSKA (reference sequence). The CDR3 length is 16 residues. The CDR3 loop reads CSAKGGTSGSCNEQFF. The DNA of the CDR3 is TGCAGTGCTAAAGGAGGGACTAGCGGGTCCTGCAATGAGCAGTTCTTC.

The table lists this clonotype with many counts. The chain combines TRBV3-1 with TRBJ1-1; possible D gene TRBD1, 5 bases. This CDR3 spans 14 amino acids. Germline values: CDR1 LGHDT, CDR2 YNNKEL (reference sequence). V dropped 1 base and J dropped 5 bases, with 11 bases sitting between them. CDR3: CASSQGSRGTEAFF. CDR3 DNA: TGTGCCAGCAGCCAAGGTTCGAGGGGTACTGAAGCTTTCTTT.

This clonotype was counted only a few times. This chain joins TRBV4-1 and TRBJ1-1; no clear D. The V and J ends lost 0 bases and 4 bases respectively, with 9 bases between them. Germline V CDR1 and CDR2: MGHRA, YSYEKL. The CDR3 consists of 14 residues. In nucleotides, the CDR3 is TGCGCCAGCAGCCAAGATGACACCGGCACTGAAGCTTTCTTT. Protein product: CASSQDDTGTEAFF.

This clonotype has just a few counts. The chain employs TRBV13 and TRBJ2-3, with D uncertain. Germline-derived CDR1 and CDR2 are PRHDT and FYEKMQ (reference sequence). The length of the CDR3 is 15 residues. Between the trimmed V and J ends, which lost 5 bases and 2 bases, there was a span of 14 bases. The CDR3 spells CASSLALRSTDTQYF. DNA for the CDR3: TGTGCCAGCAGCCTGGCCTTAAGATCCACAGATACGCAGTATTTT.

This clonotype has a count of ten or more. Here the CDR3 reads CSVAGENIQYF. CDR3 coding DNA: TGCAGCGTTGCCGGCGAGAACATTCAGTACTTC. This chain links TRBV29-1 with TRBJ2-4, with D uncertain. V was shortened by 4 bases and J by 7 bases, with 8 bases between the two germline ends. The germline CDR1 and CDR2 sequences are SQVTM and ANQGSEA. This CDR3 spans 11 amino acids.

The V gene is TRBV7-9, the J gene TRBJ2-7, with unresolved D. Germline V gene data show CDR1 as SEHNR and CDR2 as FQNEAQ (reference sequence). V was pared by 4 bases and J by 5 bases, with 9 bases between. The CDR3 length is 12 residues. CDR3 coding DNA: TGTGCCAGCAGCTCTACCCGAGACGAGCAGTACTTC. Encoded protein: CASSSTRDEQYF.

The sample holds a few counts of this clonotype. This chain connects TRBV19 to TRBJ2-2; D is uncertain. Germline CDR1 and CDR2: LNHDA and SQIVND (reference sequence). V lost 3 bases and J lost 1, with 9 bases in between. CDR3 length: 15 residues. CDR3 sequence reads: CASSMSAVNTGELFF. CDR3 sequence (DNA): TGTGCCAGTAGTATGAGTGCGGTGAACACCGGGGAGCTGTTTTTT.

The genes are TRBV7-9 and TRBJ1-4; no clear D. The CDR3 is made up of 15 amino acids. Trimming left V 3 bases short and J 0 bases short, with 8 bases between. Per germline, CDR1 SEHNR and CDR2 FQNEAQ (reference sequence). The CDR3 sequence: CASSFPSATNEKLFF. CDR3 sequence (DNA): TGTGCCAGCAGCTTCCCGTCCGCAACTAATGAAAAACTGTTTTTT.

This clonotype was seen at least ten times. Here the CDR3 DNA reads TGTGCCAGCACTGGGGGGACAGTCCTCGGTCAGCCCCAGCATTTT. It translates to CASTGGTVLGQPQHF. The chain couples TRBV12-3 or TRBV12-4 to TRBJ1-5; 7 positions agree with TRBD1. The CDR3 is made up of 15 amino acids. The ends lost 7 bases at V and 6 bases at J; junction bases unmatched: 12.

This clonotype was observed many times. The chain joins TRBV4-1 to TRBJ2-7, with TRBD1 matching 8 bases. After removal of 2 bases from V and 2 bases from J, the junction contained 5 bases not matched to a gene. CDR3 length: 15 residues. Germline V gene data show CDR1 as MGHRA and CDR2 as YSYEKL. The CDR3 is CASSQPRTGPYEQYF. CDR3 DNA: TGCGCCAGCAGCCAACCAAGGACAGGGCCCTACGAGCAGTACTTC.

This clonotype was recorded many times. DNA of the CDR3: TGTGCCTGGACCCTCTCGGGGGGCCGAACTGAAGCTTTCTTT. This gives the protein CAWTLSGGRTEAFF. The V call is TRBV30, the J call TRBJ1-1; a possible D gene is TRBD1 (6 bases). Germline V gives CDR1 GTSNPN, CDR2 SVGIG (reference sequence). The CDR3 is made up of 14 amino acids. Trimming took off 4 bases at V and 5 bases at J, with 17 bases between the two ends.

CDR3 sequence: CASSLATAGNTIYF. The CDR3 DNA follows: TGCGCCAGCAGCTTGGCCACAGCTGGAAACACCATATATTTT. The rearrangement uses TRBV5-1 and TRBJ1-3, with D hard to call. V was pared by 0 bases and J by 2 bases, with 6 bases between. This CDR3 has 14 residues. The germline gives CDR1 SGHRS, CDR2 YFSETQ.

This clonotype was observed many times. The chain uses TRBV12-3 or TRBV12-4 and TRBJ1-5, with 10 nucleotides matching TRBD1. The CDR3 runs 13 residues. Losses at the gene ends were 8 bases for V and 7 bases for J; bases not matched to a gene: 5. The CDR3 DNA sequence: TGTGCCAGCGGTGGACAGGGGGTGCAGCCCCAGCATTTT. This encodes CASGGQGVQPQHF.

This clonotype was observed many times. J is TRBJ2-3 and V is TRBV2, with 8 bases lining up with TRBD2. Germline loops: CDR1 SNHLY, CDR2 FYNNEI. The CDR3 is 13 residues long. J lost 5 bases, V lost 4 bases, and 2 bases had no gene match. DNA for the CDR3: TGTGCCAGCAGTGTTCTAGCGGGAGATACGCAGTATTTT. This translates into CASSVLAGDTQYF. Full variable domain (rest looked up from reference TRBV2 and TRBJ2-3): EPEVTQTPSHQVTQMGQEVILRCVPISNHLYFYWYRQILGQKVEFLVSFYNNEISEKSEIFDDQFSVERPDGSNFTLKIRSTKLEDSAMYFCASSVLAGDTQYFGPGTRLTVL.

This clonotype was seen more than once but under ten times. The chain joins TRBV15 to TRBJ1-3; tentatively, D is TRBD1 (6 bases). This CDR3 has 16 amino acids. V lost 0 bases and J 2 bases, leaving 11 bases between the germline ends. Germline assignment: CDR1 LNHNV and CDR2 YYDKDF (reference sequence). The CDR3 is CATSRDRQGTGNTIYF. The CDR3 nucleotides read TGTGCCACCAGCAGAGATCGGCAGGGGACTGGAAACACCATATATTTT. Full variable domain (missing parts from reference TRBV15 and TRBJ1-3): DAMVIQNPRYQVTQFGKPVTLSCSQTLNHNVMYWYQQKSSQAPKLLFHYYDKDFNNEADTPDNFQSRRPNTSFCFLDIRSPGLGDTAMYLCATSRDRQGTGNTIYFGEGSWLTVV.